Listed below are T cell receptor beta chains from one sample, sequenced in a study of blood T cell repertoires in COVID-19. Here immunoSEQ multiplex PCR was the method, and the copy in TCRdb shows in-frame clones only, minus some. The sample holds more than 65,000 clones, nearly 90% seen once. The sequenced sample consisted of peripheral blood. These receptors were collected from a man aged 45-65 years with acute or convalescent COVID-19. Each CDR3 is given with its conserved first and last residue. The order of the fields is J gene, CDR3 length, clone size, V gene, D gene, CDR3 DNA, CDR3 protein. D genes are given only for firm matches. Clone size, where shown, is once, few, many, or a class for clones that have expanded.

TRBJ1-2 | 14 | NA | TRBV7-9 | NA | TGTGCCAGCAGCTTACCAGACAGGAACTATGGCTACACCTTC | CASSLPDRNYGYTF
TRBJ2-2 | 14 | NA | TRBV27 | NA | TGTGCCAGCAGTTTATCAGGGAGGAACGGGGAGCTGTTTTTT | CASSLSGRNGELFF
TRBJ1-2 | 12 | NA | TRBV29-1 | NA | TGCAGCGTGATCAGGGCAGCCGAGGGCTACACCTTC | CSVIRAAEGYTF
TRBJ1-6 | 15 | NA | TRBV7-9 | NA | TGTGCCAGCAGCTCCGGCTCAGGGGTTAATTCACCCCTCCACTTT | CASSSGSGVNSPLHF
TRBJ2-3 | 15 | few | TRBV7-2 | TRBD2 | TGTGCCAGCAGCTTAGCTAGCGGGCCAACAGATACGCAGTATTTT | CASSLASGPTDTQYF
TRBJ1-2 | 14 | few | TRBV7-9 | NA | TGTGCCAGCAGCCGGACAGACATTAACTATGGCTACACCTTC | CASSRTDINYGYTF
TRBJ1-2 | 11 | NA | TRBV24-1 | NA | TGTGCCACCAGTAACAGTGAAGGCTACACCTTC | CATSNSEGYTF
TRBJ2-3 | 15 | NA | TRBV5-6 | TRBD2 | TGTGCCAGCAGCCCTGTTGCAGCGGGGGCAGATACGCAGTATTTT | CASSPVAAGADTQYF
TRBJ2-3 | 14 | NA | TRBV5-5 | TRBD1 | TGTGCCAGCAGCTTGGGAGGGGGCGCAGATACGCAGTATTTT | CASSLGGGADTQYF
TRBJ2-3 | 14 | NA | TRBV10-2 | NA | TGCGCCAGCAACATGAGGGGGTACGGGGATACGCAGTATTTT | CASNMRGYGDTQYF
TRBJ2-3 | 15 | NA | TRBV13 | NA | TGTGCCAGCAGCTTATTGCTTCATGGGGCGGATACGCAGTATTTT | CASSLLLHGADTQYF
TRBJ1-2 | 13 | NA | TRBV3-1/TRBV3-2 | NA | TGTGCCAGCAGCCGTTCCCGGCTAGATGGCTACACCTTC | CASSRSRLDGYTF
TRBJ1-2 | 13 | NA | TRBV5-4 | NA | TGTGCCAGCAGCTTGGAGGGGATGGGTGGCTACACCTTC | CASSLEGMGGYTF
TRBJ1-2 | 15 | NA | TRBV28 | NA | TGTGCCAGCAGTCAAGGGGCTGACATTAACTATGGCTACACCTTC | CASSQGADINYGYTF
TRBJ2-1 | 18 | NA | TRBV10-3 | TRBD2 | TGTGCCATCAGTGAGTCGATGTTTCGGGGGGGCTCCTACAATGAGCAGTTCTTC | CAISESMFRGGSYNEQFF
TRBJ2-1 | 16 | NA | TRBV9 | TRBD2 | TGTGCCAGCAGCGTAGACCTCGCGGGGGGACGGGGTGAGCAGTTCTTC | CASSVDLAGGRGEQFF
TRBJ1-6 | 22 | NA | TRBV19 | TRBD1 | TGTGCCAGTAGTATTAGAACAGGGGGTTGGAGGGTAATGATCTTGCCTCCCTCACCCCTCCACTTT | CASSIRTGGWRVMILPPSPLHF
TRBJ1-2 | 12 | NA | TRBV14 | NA | TGTGCCAGCAGCAACATTGGCTATGGCTACACCTTC | CASSNIGYGYTF
TRBJ2-1 | 15 | NA | TRBV6-2/TRBV6-3 | TRBD2 | TGTGCCAGCAGTCGACTAAAGAACGGGGGGGATGAGCAGTTCTTC | CASSRLKNGGDEQFF
TRBJ2-3 | 14 | NA | TRBV7-2 | NA | TGTGCCAGCAGCTTAGTCTTTGGTAGTTATGCGCAGTATTTT | CASSLVFGSYAQYF
TRBJ2-1 | 14 | NA | TRBV30 | TRBD2 | TGTGCCTGGAGTGGTAGCGGGGGGTACAATGAGCAGTTCTTC | CAWSGSGGYNEQFF
TRBJ2-4 | 14 | once | TRBV7-9 | NA | TGTGCCAGCAGCACGGAAGCCACGAGGGACATTCAGTACTTC | CASSTEATRDIQYF
TRBJ2-5 | 13 | NA | TRBV5-8 | NA | TGTGCCAGCAGCCCGATTTTAGAAGAGACCCAGTACTTC | CASSPILEETQYF
TRBJ2-3 | 16 | NA | TRBV4-2 | TRBD1 | TGTGCCAGCAGCCAAGAGGGCAGGGGGCGCACAGATACGCAGTATTTT | CASSQEGRGRTDTQYF
TRBJ2-2 | 18 | NA | TRBV5-1 | TRBD2 | TGCGCCAGCAGCTTGGCGGCGCGGGGGGGCCGGTGGGCCGGGGAGCTGTTTTTT | CASSLAARGGRWAGELFF
TRBJ1-5 | 14 | NA | TRBV6-5 | TRBD1 | TGTGCCAGCAGCGTGACAGGGCGCAATCAGCCCCAGCATTTT | CASSVTGRNQPQHF
TRBJ1-5 | 14 | NA | TRBV28 | NA | TGTGCCAGCAGTTCCCCAGGGGAAGGGCAGCCCCAGCATTTT | CASSSPGEGQPQHF
TRBJ1-4 | 14 | once | TRBV7-9 | NA | TGTGCCAGCAGTGAGACAGAGCAGATTGAAAAACTGTTTTTT | CASSETEQIEKLFF
TRBJ2-1 | 10 | NA | TRBV12-5 | NA | TGTGCTAGTGTCCATAATGAGCAGTTCTTC | CASVHNEQFF
TRBJ2-2 | 18 | NA | TRBV5-1 | TRBD1 | TGCGCCAGCAGCATTTCCGGGACAGGGAAGGGGAGCACCGGGGAGCTGTTTTTT | CASSISGTGKGSTGELFF
TRBJ2-1 | 16 | NA | TRBV6-4 | NA | TGTGCCAGCAGCGATTCTAGCGCCCAATCCTACAATGAGCAGTTCTTC | CASSDSSAQSYNEQFF
TRBJ2-1 | 16 | once | TRBV30 | NA | TGTGCCTGGAGCCGTAGGGCGGGTAGGGCCTACAATGAGCAGTTCTTC | CAWSRRAGRAYNEQFF
TRBJ2-7 | 13 | NA | TRBV12-5 | TRBD1 | TGTGCTAGTGGTGACATACAGGGGGACGAGCAGTACTTC | CASGDIQGDEQYF
TRBJ2-6 | 17 | NA | TRBV9 | NA | TGTGCCAGCAGCGTAGCCCGGGGTCACTCTGGGGCCAACGTCCTGACTTTC | CASSVARGHSGANVLTF
TRBJ2-2 | 14 | once | TRBV4-2 | NA | TGTGCCAGCAGCCAAGACTATGGTTCCGGGGAGCTGTTTTTT | CASSQDYGSGELFF
TRBJ2-5 | 15 | NA | TRBV19 | NA | TGTGCCAGTAGTAACACTCAACAGGGTCGGGAGACCCAGTACTTC | CASSNTQQGRETQYF
TRBJ1-5 | 14 | few | TRBV19 | NA | TGTGCCAGTAGTAATCAAGGGGGCAATCAGCCCCAGCATTTT | CASSNQGGNQPQHF